The 29 T cell receptor beta chains presented below share a single source sample, sequenced in a study of molecular identifiers for immune sequencing clone quantification. MiXCR, run by TCRdb on the PCR reads, gives a single entry per CDR3 protein. The table shows about 640,000 distinct CDR3 sequences, with about 20% occurring only once. Specimen: naive CD8+ T cells from blood, with Jurkat cell RNA spiked in. Subset of the sample: FACS-sorted CD8+CD4-CCR7+CD45RA+ naive T cells. Receptor source: a human donor in good health. Some libraries in this study had Jurkat cell RNA spiked in.

In regard to this clonotype: A read error may explain this, as a much larger clone is one base away. The chain combines TRBV2 with TRBJ1-5, with a tentative D call TRBD1 (5 bases). The CDR3 consists of 14 residues. V dropped 6 bases and J dropped 3 bases, with 12 bases sitting between them. Per germline, CDR1 SNHLY and CDR2 FYNNEI. The CDR3 DNA is TGTGCCAGCAGCTCCAGGGCCCACAATCAGCCCCAGCATTTT. It encodes CASSSRAHNQPQHF.

The chain joins TRBV20-1 to TRBJ1-5, with 7 bases aligning to TRBD1. J lost 5 bases, V lost 1 base, and 8 bases had no gene match. The CDR3 is made up of 15 amino acids. Germline V gene lookup returns CDR1 DFQATT and CDR2 SNEGSKA (reference sequence). As DNA, the CDR3 is TGCAGTGCTAGAGTAAACAGGGACAGTTATCAGCCCCAGCATTTT. This gives the protein CSARVNRDSYQPQHF.

The table lists this clonotype with many counts. The genes are TRBV20-1 and TRBJ2-3, with 10 bases that match TRBD2. From germline, CDR1 is DFQATT and CDR2 SNEGSKA (reference sequence). The V and J ends lost 0 bases and 3 bases, in that order; junction bases with no gene match: 9. The CDR3 sequence is 17 residues long. The CDR3 region is CSARDPGGSGGTDTQYF. For the CDR3, the DNA is TGCAGTGCTAGAGATCCCGGGGGTAGCGGGGGGACAGATACGCAGTATTTT.

Many counts were recorded for this clonotype. This sequence joins TRBV5-1 and TRBJ2-7; weak D call: TRBD2 (5 bases). The germline V and J ends were trimmed by 0 bases and 2 bases, with 12 bases remaining between them. The germline V gene has CDR1 SGHRS and CDR2 YFSETQ. The CDR3 sequence is 15 residues long. The CDR3 nucleotides read TGCGCCAGCAGCTTGGCCGGACTGCCTACCTACGAGCAGTACTTC. Amino acids: CASSLAGLPTYEQYF.

This clonotype was observed a handful of times. V is TRBV25-1 and J is TRBJ2-2; D remains ambiguous. Deletions cut 7 bases from V and 4 bases from J, with 13 bases between. The CDR3 loop spans 14 amino acids. CDR1 is MGHDK and CDR2 is SYGVNS in the germline V gene. The chain's CDR3 is CASTPPTTTGELFF. CDR3 bases: TGTGCCAGCACCCCCCCAACGACCACCGGGGAGCTGTTTTTT.

The chain combines TRBV19 with TRBJ2-5; D is unclear. Trimming cost V 5 bases and J 2 bases, with 21 bases left between them. This CDR3 is built from 17 residues. CDR1 and CDR2 (germline): LNHDA, SQIVND (reference sequence). The CDR3 here is CASSSEVVPSQQETQYF. In nucleotides, the CDR3 is TGTGCCAGTAGTTCAGAAGTGGTTCCTAGTCAACAAGAGACCCAGTACTTC.

This clonotype was counted ten times or more. V is TRBV4-1 and J is TRBJ2-5; either TRBD1 or TRBD2 may supply D (6 bases each). The V and J ends lost 5 bases and 5 bases respectively, with 15 bases between them. CDR1 is MGHRA and CDR2 is YSYEKL in the germline V gene. The CDR3 length is 14 residues. The CDR3 DNA reads as TGCGCCAGCAGCGTAGTCGGGGGCAGGGAGACCCAGTACTTC. This sequence encodes CASSVVGGRETQYF.

The chain links TRBV4-3 to TRBJ2-1; D is ambiguous. V was cut by 0 bases and J by 2 bases, with 8 bases left in between. From germline, CDR1 is LGHNA and CDR2 YSLEER. This CDR3 is 15 amino acids long. The chain's CDR3 is CASSQDSSPYNEQFF. CDR3 nucleotides: TGCGCCAGCAGCCAAGATAGCTCCCCCTACAATGAGCAGTTCTTC.

This clonotype was detected many times. CDR3 DNA sequence: TGTGCCAGCAGCTTTCCCCGGAGCTTCTCTGGAAACACCATATATTTT. Translated: CASSFPRSFSGNTIYF. The V gene is TRBV5-6, the J gene TRBJ1-3; D gene ambiguous. Trimming pared 2 bases from V and 0 bases from J, leaving 12 bases between. Germline V gives CDR1 SGHDT, CDR2 YYEEEE. The CDR3 consists of 16 residues. The complete variable domain, with remaining parts taken from reference TRBV5-6 and TRBJ1-3, reads DAGVTQSPTHLIKTRGQQVTLRCSPKSGHDTVSWYQQALGQGPQFIFQYYEEEERQRGNFPDRFSGHQFPNYSSELNVNALLLGDSALYLCASSFPRSFSGNTIYFGEGSWLTVV.

The chain combines TRBV6-6 with TRBJ1-2, with D possibly being TRBD1 (6 bases). Germline V lookup: CDR1 MNHNY, CDR2 SVGAGI (reference sequence). The ends were cut back, 5 bases at V and 2 bases at J, with 15 bases in the middle. The CDR3 spans 15 residues. The CDR3 DNA sequence: TGTGCCAGCAGTCATCAACAGGGAGCAAACTATGGCTACACCTTC. Amino acids: CASSHQQGANYGYTF.

To note about this clonotype: This may be a read error, as it is one base from a much larger clone. V gene TRBV4-1 combines with J gene TRBJ2-5, with TRBD2 matching over 9 bases. Germline values: CDR1 MGHRA, CDR2 YSYEKL. This CDR3 region has 18 residues. Unmatched junction bases numbered 10, after V lost 0 bases and J lost 2 bases. CDR3 region: CASSQDVRGGVQQETQYF. The CDR3 nucleotides are TGCGCCAGCAGCCAAGATGTGCGGGGGGGGGTCCAACAAGAGACCCAGTACTTC.

This clonotype was counted at least ten times. The J gene is TRBJ1-4, the V gene TRBV7-9; tentatively, D is TRBD1 (6 bases). This CDR3 region has 15 residues. Germline V CDR1 and CDR2: SEHNR, FQNEAQ (reference sequence). V lost 4 bases to trimming and J lost 1 base, with 10 bases between them. The CDR3 nucleotides read TGTGCCAGCAGCTCCAAGGGGGGAACTAATGAAAAACTGTTTTTT. Its protein is CASSSKGGTNEKLFF.

This clonotype was observed many times. V is TRBV20-1 and J is TRBJ2-7; 11 bases agree with TRBD2. The germline CDR1 and CDR2 sequences are DFQATT and SNEGSKA (reference sequence). CDR3 length: 13 amino acids. V shed 5 bases and J 3 bases; nucleotides not matched to a gene: 3. In nucleotides, the CDR3 is TGCAGTGCTGTAGGGACTAGCGGCTACGAGCAGTACTTC. Protein product: CSAVGTSGYEQYF.

Details on this clonotype: A read error is possible here, since a much larger clone lies one base away. The V and J genes are TRBV4-3 and TRBJ1-1; D remains ambiguous. Germline loops: CDR1 LGHNA, CDR2 YSLEER. CDR3 length: 16 residues. The CDR3 DNA follows: TGCGCCAGCAGCCAAGATAGGTCCGGCTTGAACACTGGAGCTTTCTTT. Translated: CASSQDRSGLNTGAFF.

This clonotype appeared a few times. The V call is TRBV4-1, the J call TRBJ1-5; 7 nucleotides line up with TRBD1. V was clipped by 0 bases and J by 3 bases; unmatched bases: 11. The CDR3 totals 18 residues. The germline V gene has CDR1 MGHRA and CDR2 YSYEKL. For the CDR3, the DNA is TGCGCCAGCAGCCAAGAAGGGGGCCGCAGGAAACTCAATCAGCCCCAGCATTTT. This gives the protein CASSQEGGRRKLNQPQHF.

The chain is built from TRBV4-3 and TRBJ2-5; 9 nucleotides match TRBD2. Per the germline V gene, CDR1 is LGHNA and CDR2 is YSLEER. The CDR3 spans 18 residues. The J segment lost 5 bases and the V segment lost 2 bases, leaving 15 bases of the junction unmatched. The CDR3 loop reads CASSQYLAGKDVTETQYF. Written as DNA, the CDR3 is TGCGCCAGCAGCCAATATCTAGCGGGAAAGGACGTTACGGAGACCCAGTACTTC.

Concerning this clonotype itself: A much larger clone differs by one base, so this may be a read error. V and J are TRBV2 and TRBJ2-5; no firm D call. Germline-derived CDR1 and CDR2 are SNHLY and FYNNEI. This CDR3 is 13 amino acids long. CDR3: CAFSGQAQEIQYF. In DNA, the CDR3 is TGTGCCTTCTCTGGGCAGGCCCAAGAGATCCAGTACTTC.

This chain joins TRBV19 and TRBJ2-3; D could derive from TRBD1 or TRBD2 (5 bases each). The length of the CDR3 is 15 residues. The V and J ends lost 7 bases and 0 bases respectively, with 14 bases between them. Germline V gene data show CDR1 as LNHDA and CDR2 as SQIVND (reference sequence). CDR3 bases: TGTGCCAGTACCCCAGGGACGTGGAGCACAGATACGCAGTATTTT. Translation gives CASTPGTWSTDTQYF. The full variable domain, rest sourced from reference TRBV19 and TRBJ2-3, is DGGITQSPKYLFRKEGQNVTLSCEQNLNHDAMYWYRQDPGQGLRLIYYSQIVNDFQKGDIAEGYSVSREKKESFPLTVTSAQKNPTAFYLCASTPGTWSTDTQYFGPGTRLTVL.

This clonotype was recorded at least ten times. The rearrangement links TRBV4-3 to TRBJ1-6; the D gene is possibly TRBD1 (6 bases). The ends were cut back, 0 bases at V and 9 bases at J, with 15 bases in the middle. The CDR3 is 16 amino acids. The germline gives CDR1 LGHNA, CDR2 YSLEER. This CDR3 reads CASSQDNNRVSSPLHF. In DNA, the CDR3 is TGCGCCAGCAGCCAAGATAACAACAGGGTGAGTTCACCCCTCCACTTT.

In its sample, this clonotype was seen many times. This sequence joins TRBV19 and TRBJ2-7; 8 nucleotides line up with TRBD2. This CDR3 contains 15 residues. Germline CDR1 LNHDA, CDR2 SQIVND (reference sequence). V lost 4 bases to trimming and J lost 0 bases; unmatched junction nucleotides: 5. CDR3 nucleotide sequence: TGTGCCAGTAGTAAACTAGCGGAAAGCTCCTACGAGCAGTACTTC. This codes for CASSKLAESSYEQYF. The full variable domain, with the rest looked up from reference TRBV19 and TRBJ2-7, is DGGITQSPKYLFRKEGQNVTLSCEQNLNHDAMYWYRQDPGQGLRLIYYSQIVNDFQKGDIAEGYSVSREKKESFPLTVTSAQKNPTAFYLCASSKLAESSYEQYFGPGTRLTVT.

The sample holds a few counts of this clonotype. The V call is TRBV5-5, the J call TRBJ2-5; 8 nucleotides align to TRBD1. Germline V CDR1 and CDR2: SGHKS, YYEKEE (reference sequence). Trimming cost V 4 bases and J 5 bases; bases outside gene matches: 10. This CDR3 has 15 residues. The CDR3 sequence is CASSPGQVLRETQYF. CDR3 coding DNA: TGTGCCAGCAGCCCGGGACAGGTGCTGAGGGAGACCCAGTACTTC.

Only a few counts were recorded for this clonotype. V usage is TRBV7-2 and J usage is TRBJ2-3, with TRBD2 matching 7 bases. CDR1 and CDR2 from the germline V gene are SGHTA and FQGNSA. There are 17 residues in the CDR3. J was trimmed by 3 bases and V by 3 bases; bases with no gene match: 12. The CDR3 protein is CASSLVGRSGWTDTQYF. The CDR3 DNA is TGTGCCAGCAGCTTGGTCGGGCGTAGCGGGTGGACAGATACGCAGTATTTT. The variable domain in full, with the rest retrieved from reference TRBV7-2 and TRBJ2-3, is GAGVSQSPSNKVTEKGKDVELRCDPISGHTALYWYRQSLGQGLEFLIYFQGNSAPDKSGLPSDRFSAERTGGSVSTLTIQRTQQEDSAVYLCASSLVGRSGWTDTQYFGPGTRLTVL.

Note on this clonotype: This may stem from a read error, because a much larger clone lies one nucleotide away. The J gene is TRBJ2-7, the V gene TRBV4-2; TRBD2 matches at 12 bases. Germline CDR1 and CDR2: LGHNA and YNFKEQ. The CDR3 has 15 residues. The CDR3 sequence is CTSSPLAGGPDEQYF. CDR3 bases: TGTACCAGCAGCCCCCTAGCGGGAGGGCCGGACGAGCAGTACTTC.

This clonotype occurred many times. The chain employs TRBV4-1 and TRBJ1-1; D gene unclear. The CDR3 is 14 residues long. Germline V gene lookup returns CDR1 MGHRA and CDR2 YSYEKL. V was clipped by 1 base and J by 3 bases, with 9 bases between them. CDR3 in amino acids: CASSQVPGDTEAFF. The CDR3 bases are TGCGCCAGCAGCCAAGTCCCCGGGGACACTGAAGCTTTCTTT.

The table lists this clonotype with many counts. The chain uses TRBV7-3 and TRBJ2-7; possible D gene TRBD2, 6 bases. The germline V gene has CDR1 SGHTA and CDR2 FQGTGA. The CDR3 length is 13 residues. The V gene lost 4 bases and the J gene lost 0 bases, with 7 bases spanning the gap. The chain's CDR3 is CASSSTSSYEQYF. The CDR3 DNA sequence: TGTGCCAGCAGCTCGACTAGCTCCTACGAGCAGTACTTC.

This clonotype came up many times. A junction boundary mismatches the germline segment, possibly from a read error. This chain's CDR3 is CASSFTGPGEQYF. CDR3 sequence (DNA): TGTGCCAGCAGCTTCACCGGACCCGGCGAGCAGTACTTC. The gene calls are TRBV5-1 and TRBJ2-7; D not certain. Germline V gives CDR1 SGHRS, CDR2 YFSETQ. The CDR3 runs 13 residues.

This sequence joins TRBV19 and TRBJ1-1; TRBD1 is a possible D gene (5 bases). Germline CDR1 reads LNHDA; CDR2 reads SQIVND (reference sequence). The length of the CDR3 is 14 residues. V shed 3 bases and J shed 4 bases, with 12 bases lying between them. As DNA, the CDR3 is TGTGCCAGTAGTATGTGGGGGATGGTCACTGAAGCTTTCTTT. This codes for CASSMWGMVTEAFF.

Ten or more counts support this clonotype. The chain joins TRBV7-2 to TRBJ2-7, with 9 bases identical to TRBD2. The V and J ends lost 1 base and 2 bases, in that order; junction bases with no gene match: 3. The CDR3 totals 15 residues. CDR1 is SGHTA, CDR2 FQGNSA, per germline. The CDR3: CASSLEGLATYEQYF. The CDR3 coding sequence is TGTGCCAGCAGCTTAGAAGGACTAGCGACCTACGAGCAGTACTTC.

This chain joins TRBV10-3 and TRBJ2-4; TRBD2 matches at 10 bases. The V gene end was trimmed by 2 bases and the J gene end by 7 bases; junction bases not matched to a gene: 8. Germline V gives CDR1 ENHRY, CDR2 SYGVKD. There are 16 residues in the CDR3. CDR3 loop: CAISELSGGTGNIQYF. CDR3 DNA: TGTGCCATCAGTGAGCTTAGCGGGGGGACGGGGAACATTCAGTACTTC.